This T cell receptor beta chain emerged from a study of blood T cell repertoires in COVID-19. Study as a whole: Collection of acute and convalescent COVID-19 samples took place in the United States, Italy and Spain. From T cells, B-cell-depleted T cells, or PBMCs came the material, which was cDNA or gDNA.

The CDR3 loop spans 13 amino acids. Per the germline V gene, CDR1 is MNHEY and CDR2 is SVGAGI. V lost 8 bases to trimming and J lost 1 base; unmatched junction nucleotides: 2. This clone was seen once. The sample holds other DNA sequences that translate to the same CDR3. The protocol was immunoSEQ multiplex PCR, while the TCRdb copy is restricted to in-frame clones and leaves out a portion. The sample has about 140,000 clones, about 87% seen once; the top ten hold 8.6%. This TCR was recovered from a woman aged 45 to 65 with active or convalescent COVID-19. The specimen was peripheral blood. The chain is built from TRBV6-5 and TRBJ1-2; 9 bases fit TRBD1. This CDR3 is CASGTGLNYGYTF. For the CDR3, the DNA is TGTGCCAGCGGGACAGGGCTTAACTATGGCTACACCTTC.